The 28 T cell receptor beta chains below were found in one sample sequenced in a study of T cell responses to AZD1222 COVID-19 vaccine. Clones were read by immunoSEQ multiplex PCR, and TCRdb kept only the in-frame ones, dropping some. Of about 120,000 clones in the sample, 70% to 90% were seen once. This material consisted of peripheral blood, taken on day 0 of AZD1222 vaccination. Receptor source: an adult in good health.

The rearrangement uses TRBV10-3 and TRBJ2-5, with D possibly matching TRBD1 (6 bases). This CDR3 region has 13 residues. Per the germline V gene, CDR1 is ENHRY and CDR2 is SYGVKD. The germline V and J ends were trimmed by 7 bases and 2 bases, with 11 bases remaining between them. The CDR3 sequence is CAIKDSAQETQYF. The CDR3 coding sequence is TGTGCCATCAAGGACAGCGCACAAGAGACCCAGTACTTC.

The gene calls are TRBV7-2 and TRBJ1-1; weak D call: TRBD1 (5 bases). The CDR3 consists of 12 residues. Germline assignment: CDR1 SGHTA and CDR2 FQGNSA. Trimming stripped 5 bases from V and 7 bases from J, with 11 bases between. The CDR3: CASSPRRGEAFF. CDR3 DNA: TGTGCCAGCAGCCCCCGGAGGGGTGAAGCTTTCTTT.

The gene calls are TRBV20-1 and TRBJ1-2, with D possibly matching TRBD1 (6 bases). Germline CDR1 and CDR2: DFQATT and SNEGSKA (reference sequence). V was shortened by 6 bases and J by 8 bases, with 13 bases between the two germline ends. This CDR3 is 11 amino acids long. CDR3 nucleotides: TGCAGTGCAACACAGGGTGGAGGCTACACCTTC. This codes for CSATQGGGYTF.

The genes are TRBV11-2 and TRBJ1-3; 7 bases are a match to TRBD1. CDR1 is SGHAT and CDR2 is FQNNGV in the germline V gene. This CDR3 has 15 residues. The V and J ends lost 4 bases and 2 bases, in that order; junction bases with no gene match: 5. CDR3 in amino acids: CASSSIRGTGNTIYF. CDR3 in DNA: TGTGCCAGCAGCTCTATCAGGGGGACTGGAAACACCATATATTTT.

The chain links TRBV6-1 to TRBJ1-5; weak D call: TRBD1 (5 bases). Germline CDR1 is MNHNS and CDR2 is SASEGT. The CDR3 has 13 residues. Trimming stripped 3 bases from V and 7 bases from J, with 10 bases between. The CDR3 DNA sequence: TGTGCCAGCAGTGACCCTGGGGACCAGCCCCAGCATTTT. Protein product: CASSDPGDQPQHF.

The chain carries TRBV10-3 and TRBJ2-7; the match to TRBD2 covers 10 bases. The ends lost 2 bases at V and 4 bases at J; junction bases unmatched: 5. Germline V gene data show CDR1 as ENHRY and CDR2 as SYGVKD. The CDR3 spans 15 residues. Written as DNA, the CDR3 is TGTGCCATCAGTGAGCCGCAAGCGGGAGGGTACGAGCAGTACTTC. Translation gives CAISEPQAGGYEQYF.

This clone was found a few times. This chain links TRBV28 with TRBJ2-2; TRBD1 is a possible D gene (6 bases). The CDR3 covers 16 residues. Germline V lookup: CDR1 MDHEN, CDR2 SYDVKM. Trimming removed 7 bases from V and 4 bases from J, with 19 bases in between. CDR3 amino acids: CASMSPWGPGTGELFF. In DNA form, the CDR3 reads TGTGCCAGCATGTCACCATGGGGGCCGGGCACCGGGGAGCTGTTTTTT. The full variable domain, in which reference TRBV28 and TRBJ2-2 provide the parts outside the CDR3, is DVKVTQSSRYLVKRTGEKVFLECVQDMDHENMFWYRQDPGLGLRLIYFSYDVKMKEKGDIPEGYSVSREKKERFSLILESASTNQTSMYLCASMSPWGPGTGELFFGEGSRLTVL.

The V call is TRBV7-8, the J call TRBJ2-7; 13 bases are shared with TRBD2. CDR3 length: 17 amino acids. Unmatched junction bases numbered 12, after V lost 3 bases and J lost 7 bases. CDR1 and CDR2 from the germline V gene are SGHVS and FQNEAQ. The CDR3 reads CASSFTVGLAGSGEQYF. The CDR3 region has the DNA TGTGCCAGCAGCTTTACCGTGGGACTAGCGGGATCTGGGGAGCAGTACTTC.

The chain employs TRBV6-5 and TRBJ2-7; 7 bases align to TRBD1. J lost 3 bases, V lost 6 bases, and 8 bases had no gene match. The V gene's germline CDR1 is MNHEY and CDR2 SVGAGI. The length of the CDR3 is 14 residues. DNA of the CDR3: TGTGCCAGCAGCCGCGGGCAGGGGGTCTACGAGCAGTACTTC. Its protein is CASSRGQGVYEQYF.

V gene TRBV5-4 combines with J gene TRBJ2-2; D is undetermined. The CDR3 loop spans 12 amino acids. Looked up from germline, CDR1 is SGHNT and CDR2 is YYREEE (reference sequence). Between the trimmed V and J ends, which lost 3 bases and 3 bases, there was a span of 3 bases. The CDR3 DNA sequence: TGTGCCAGCAGCTGGTACACCGGGGAGCTGTTTTTT. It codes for CASSWYTGELFF. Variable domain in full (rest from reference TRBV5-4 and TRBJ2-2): ETGVTQSPTHLIKTRGQQVTLRCSSQSGHNTVSWYQQALGQGPQFIFQYYREEENGRGNFPPRFSGLQFPNYSSELNVNALELDDSALYLCASSWYTGELFFGEGSRLTVL.

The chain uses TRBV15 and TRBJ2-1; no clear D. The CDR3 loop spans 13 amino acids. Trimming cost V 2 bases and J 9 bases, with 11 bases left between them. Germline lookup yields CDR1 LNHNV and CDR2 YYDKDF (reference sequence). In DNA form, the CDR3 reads TGTGCCACCAGCAGACTAGTAGGCACTGAGCAGTTCTTC. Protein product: CATSRLVGTEQFF.

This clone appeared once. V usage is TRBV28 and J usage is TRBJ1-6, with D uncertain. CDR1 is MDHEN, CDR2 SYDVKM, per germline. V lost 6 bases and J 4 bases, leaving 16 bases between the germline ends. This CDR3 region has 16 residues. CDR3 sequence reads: CASSLSGGKYNSPLHF. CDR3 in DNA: TGTGCCAGCAGCCTCAGCGGAGGGAAATATAATTCACCCCTCCACTTT. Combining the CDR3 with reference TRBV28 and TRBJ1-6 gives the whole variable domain DVKVTQSSRYLVKRTGEKVFLECVQDMDHENMFWYRQDPGLGLRLIYFSYDVKMKEKGDIPEGYSVSREKKERFSLILESASTNQTSMYLCASSLSGGKYNSPLHFGNGTRLTVT.

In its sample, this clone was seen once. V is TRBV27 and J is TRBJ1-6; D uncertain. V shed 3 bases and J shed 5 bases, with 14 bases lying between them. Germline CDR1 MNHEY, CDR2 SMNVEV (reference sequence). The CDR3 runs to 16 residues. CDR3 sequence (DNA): TGTGCCAGCAGTTTCGAGGCACTACTCAATAATTCACCCCTCCACTTT. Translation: CASSFEALLNNSPLHF.

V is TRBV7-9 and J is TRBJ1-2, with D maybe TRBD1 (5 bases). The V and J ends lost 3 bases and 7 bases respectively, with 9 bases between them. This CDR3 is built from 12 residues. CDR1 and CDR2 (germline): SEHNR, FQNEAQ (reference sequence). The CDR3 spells CASSLGLGGYTF. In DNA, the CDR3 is TGTGCCAGCAGCTTGGGACTTGGTGGCTACACCTTC.

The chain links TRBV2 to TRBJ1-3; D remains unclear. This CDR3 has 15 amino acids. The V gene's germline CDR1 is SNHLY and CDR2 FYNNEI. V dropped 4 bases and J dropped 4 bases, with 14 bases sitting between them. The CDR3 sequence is CASSGTGGSGNTIYF. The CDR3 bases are TGTGCCAGCAGTGGAACTGGAGGATCGGGAAACACCATATATTTT.

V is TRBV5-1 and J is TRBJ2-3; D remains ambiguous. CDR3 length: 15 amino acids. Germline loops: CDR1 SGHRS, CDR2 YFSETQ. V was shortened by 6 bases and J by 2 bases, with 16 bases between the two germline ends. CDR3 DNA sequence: TGCGCCAGCATGAGTTTTGGGCCTGTCACAGATACGCAGTATTTT. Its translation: CASMSFGPVTDTQYF.

CDR3 sequence: CASSQGGETQYF. DNA of the CDR3: TGTGCCAGCAGCCAGGGGGGGGAGACCCAGTACTTC. This sequence joins TRBV27 and TRBJ2-5, with D possibly being TRBD1 or TRBD2 (7 bases each). The CDR3 extends over 12 amino acids. CDR1 is MNHEY, CDR2 SMNVEV, per germline (reference sequence). The V end was cut by 6 bases, the J end by 5 bases, with 10 bases between.

The CDR3 reads CASSLYTGFAGELFF. Here the CDR3 DNA reads TGTGCCAGCAGCTTATACACAGGGTTCGCTGGGGAGCTGTTTTTT. The chain has TRBV11-3 and TRBJ2-2; D might be TRBD1 (6 bases). The CDR3 is 15 residues long. CDR1 and CDR2 (germline): SGHNT, YENEEA. Trimming took 2 bases from V and 8 from J, leaving 15 bases between them.

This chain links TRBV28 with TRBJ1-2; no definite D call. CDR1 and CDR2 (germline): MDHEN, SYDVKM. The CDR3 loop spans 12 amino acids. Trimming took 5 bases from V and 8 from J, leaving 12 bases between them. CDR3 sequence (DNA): TGTGCCAGCAGTGCCCAAACGGAAGGCTACACCTTC. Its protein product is CASSAQTEGYTF.

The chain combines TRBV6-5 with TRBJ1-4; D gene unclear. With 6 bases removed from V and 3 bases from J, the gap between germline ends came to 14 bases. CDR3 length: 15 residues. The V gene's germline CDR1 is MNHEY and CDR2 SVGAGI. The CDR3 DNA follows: TGTGCCAGCAGGTCCAGGCGGAACCCTAATGAAAAACTGTTTTTT. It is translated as CASRSRRNPNEKLFF.

The CDR3 loop reads CASSENPSYEQYF. The CDR3 DNA sequence: TGTGCCAGCAGTGAGAACCCCTCCTACGAGCAGTACTTC. The rearrangement links TRBV6-1 to TRBJ2-7, with D hard to call. Germline V gives CDR1 MNHNS, CDR2 SASEGT. Between the trimmed V and J ends, which lost 3 bases and 0 bases, there was a span of 6 bases. This CDR3 region has 13 residues.

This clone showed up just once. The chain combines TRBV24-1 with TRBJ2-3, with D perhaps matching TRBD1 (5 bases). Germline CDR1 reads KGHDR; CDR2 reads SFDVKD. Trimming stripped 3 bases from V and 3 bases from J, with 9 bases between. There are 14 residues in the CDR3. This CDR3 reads CATSDDQGTDTQYF. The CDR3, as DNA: TGTGCCACCAGTGATGATCAGGGAACAGATACGCAGTATTTT.

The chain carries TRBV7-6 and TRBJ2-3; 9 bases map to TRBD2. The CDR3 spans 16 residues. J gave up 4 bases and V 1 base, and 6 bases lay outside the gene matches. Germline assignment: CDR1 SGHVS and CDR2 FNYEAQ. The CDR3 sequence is CASSLGSAGGSDTQYF. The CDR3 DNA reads TGTGCCAGCAGCTTAGGAAGCGCGGGGGGGTCAGATACGCAGTATTTT.

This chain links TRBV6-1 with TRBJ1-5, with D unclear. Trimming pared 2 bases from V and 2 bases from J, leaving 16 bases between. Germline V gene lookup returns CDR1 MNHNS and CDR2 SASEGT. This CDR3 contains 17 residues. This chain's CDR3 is CASSELKLDYGNQPQHF. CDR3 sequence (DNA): TGTGCCAGCAGTGAATTAAAATTGGATTATGGCAATCAGCCCCAGCATTTT.

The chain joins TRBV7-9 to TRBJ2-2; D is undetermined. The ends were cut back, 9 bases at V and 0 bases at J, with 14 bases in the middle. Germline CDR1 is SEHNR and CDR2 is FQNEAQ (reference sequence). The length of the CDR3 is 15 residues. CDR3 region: CASRVQSANTGELFF. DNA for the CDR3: TGTGCCAGTCGAGTTCAAAGCGCGAACACCGGGGAGCTGTTTTTT.

CDR3 bases: TGTGCCAGTAGATATCGGGATTTCTCTGGAAACACCATATATTTT. As protein: CASRYRDFSGNTIYF. V usage is TRBV19 and J usage is TRBJ1-3; D unresolved. The ends were cut back, 6 bases at V and 0 bases at J, with 12 bases in the middle. The CDR3 consists of 15 residues. Germline-derived CDR1 and CDR2 are LNHDA and SQIVND (reference sequence).

CDR3 in amino acids: CASSLVPGSGELFF. CDR3 nucleotides: TGTGCCAGCAGCTTAGTACCAGGTTCCGGGGAGCTGTTTTTT. The chain couples TRBV7-9 to TRBJ2-2; no clear D. Per germline, CDR1 SEHNR and CDR2 FQNEAQ (reference sequence). The CDR3 has 14 amino acids. Trimming stripped 1 base from V and 6 bases from J, with 9 bases between.

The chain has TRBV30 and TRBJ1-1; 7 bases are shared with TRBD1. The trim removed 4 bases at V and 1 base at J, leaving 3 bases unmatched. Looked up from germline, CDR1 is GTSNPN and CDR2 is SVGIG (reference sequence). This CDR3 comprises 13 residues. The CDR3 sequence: CAWMQGGNTEAFF. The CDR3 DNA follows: TGTGCCTGGATGCAGGGGGGGAACACTGAAGCTTTCTTT.